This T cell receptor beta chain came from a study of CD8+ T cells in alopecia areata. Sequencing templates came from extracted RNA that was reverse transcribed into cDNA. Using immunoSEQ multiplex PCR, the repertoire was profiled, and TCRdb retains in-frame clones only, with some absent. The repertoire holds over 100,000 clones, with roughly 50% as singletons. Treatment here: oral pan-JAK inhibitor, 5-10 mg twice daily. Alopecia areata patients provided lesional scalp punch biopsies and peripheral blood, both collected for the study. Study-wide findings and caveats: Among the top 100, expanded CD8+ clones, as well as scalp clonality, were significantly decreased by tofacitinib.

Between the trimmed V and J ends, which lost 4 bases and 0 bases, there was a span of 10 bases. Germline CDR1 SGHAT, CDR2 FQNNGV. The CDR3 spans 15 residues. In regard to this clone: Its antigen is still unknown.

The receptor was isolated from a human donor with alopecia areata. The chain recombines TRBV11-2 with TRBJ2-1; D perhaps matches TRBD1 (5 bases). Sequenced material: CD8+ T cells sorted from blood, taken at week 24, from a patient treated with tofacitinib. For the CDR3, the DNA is TGTGCCAGCAGCTCGACAGCTCGCTCCTACAATGAGCAGTTCTTC. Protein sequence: CASSSTARSYNEQFF.